The entry below describes one T cell receptor (beta chain). Looked up from germline, CDR1 is MGHDK and CDR2 is SYGVNS. The CDR3 contains 12 residues. The ends were cut back, 4 bases at V and 5 bases at J, with 9 bases in the middle. The source of the sample is a study of blood T cell repertoires in COVID-19. Study details: T cells, B-cell-depleted T cells, or PBMCs supplied cDNA or gDNA.

Using immunoSEQ multiplex PCR, the repertoire was profiled, and TCRdb retains in-frame clones only, with some absent. Among about 260,000 clones listed, 85% to 90% were seen once. The V call is TRBV25-1, the J call TRBJ2-7, with unresolved D. This clonotype was sampled from a woman aged 40 to 55 with acute or convalescent COVID-19. Material for sequencing was peripheral blood. The DNA for the CDR3 is TGTGCCAGCAGTGGTCAGGATGACGAGCAGTACGTC. This translates into CASSGQDDEQYV.